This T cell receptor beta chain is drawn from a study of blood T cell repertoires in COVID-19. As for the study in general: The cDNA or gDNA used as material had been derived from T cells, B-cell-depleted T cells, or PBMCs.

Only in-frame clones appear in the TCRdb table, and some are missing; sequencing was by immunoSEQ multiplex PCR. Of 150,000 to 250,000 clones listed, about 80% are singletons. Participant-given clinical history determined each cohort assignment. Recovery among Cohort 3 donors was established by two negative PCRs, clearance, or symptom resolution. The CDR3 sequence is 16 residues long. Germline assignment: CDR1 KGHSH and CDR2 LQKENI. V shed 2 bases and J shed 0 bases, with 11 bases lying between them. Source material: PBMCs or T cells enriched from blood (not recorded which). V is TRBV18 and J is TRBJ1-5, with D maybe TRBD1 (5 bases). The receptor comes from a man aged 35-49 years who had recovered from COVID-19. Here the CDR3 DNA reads TGTGCCAGCTCACCAGTCGGAGGGGTTAGCAATCAGCCCCAGCATTTT. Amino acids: CASSPVGGVSNQPQHF.